Following are 23 T cell receptor beta chains from one sample sequenced in a study of T-cell reconstitution after alpha-beta-depleted transplantation in children. During its preparation, the TCRbeta library received unique molecular identifiers. One entry per CDR3 protein results from TCRdb running MiXCR on the PCR reads. The sample has about 240,000 distinct CDR3 sequences, roughly 24% seen once. The material sequenced was PBMCs, taken before TCRalphabeta/CD19-depleted stem cell transplant. The origin of the receptors is a girl aged 2 to 9 with Fanconi anemia, due to receive a stem cell transplant.

The table lists this clonotype with many counts. This sequence joins TRBV20-1 and TRBJ2-3, with D hard to call. CDR3 length: 11 residues. Trimming shortened V by 3 bases and J by 6 bases, and 7 bases separated the two germline ends. Germline V gene sequence: CDR1 DFQATT, CDR2 SNEGSKA (reference sequence). This chain's CDR3 is CSASNVDTQYF. CDR3 sequence (DNA): TGCAGTGCTAGTAATGTGGATACGCAGTATTTT.

J is TRBJ2-3 and V is TRBV10-3; D is possibly TRBD2 (6 bases). This CDR3 is 16 amino acids long. Germline V gives CDR1 ENHRY, CDR2 SYGVKD. Trimming left V 1 base short and J 4 bases short, with 15 bases between. The CDR3 region is CAISELPGLRADTQYF. The CDR3 DNA reads as TGTGCCATCAGTGAGTTGCCGGGACTGCGCGCAGATACGCAGTATTTT.

A few counts support this clonotype. This chain connects TRBV20-1 to TRBJ1-2, with D possibly being TRBD1 (5 bases). The germline V gene has CDR1 DFQATT and CDR2 SNEGSKA (reference sequence). V was shortened by 3 bases and J by 5 bases, with 10 bases between the two germline ends. The CDR3 is 12 residues long. The CDR3: CSASGGGYGYTF. The CDR3 nucleotides read TGCAGTGCTAGTGGGGGAGGGTATGGCTACACCTTC.

The chain couples TRBV20-1 to TRBJ2-5; 8 bases map to TRBD2. CDR3 length: 16 amino acids. Germline V gives CDR1 DFQATT, CDR2 SNEGSKA (reference sequence). The ends lost 0 bases at V and 5 bases at J; junction bases unmatched: 11. The CDR3 region is CSARDEGTSWDETQYF. Here the CDR3 DNA reads TGCAGTGCTAGAGACGAGGGGACTAGTTGGGATGAGACCCAGTACTTC.

The chain recombines TRBV29-1 with TRBJ2-7, with D hard to call. The V gene lost 1 base and the J gene lost 4 bases, with 8 bases spanning the gap. Looked up from germline, CDR1 is SQVTM and CDR2 is ANQGSEA. CDR3 size: 12 residues. CDR3 nucleotides: TGCAGCGTTGAAGTGTCGGCTTACGAGCAGTACTTC. Its translation: CSVEVSAYEQYF.

The chain joins TRBV21-1 to TRBJ2-7; the table's D call TRBD2 went unverified against the DNA. TRBV21-1 corresponds to a pseudogene. This CDR3 is 16 amino acids long. CDR3 sequence (DNA): TGTGCCAGCAGCAAAGGGACTAGCGGGGGGGCCTACGAGCAGTACTTC. It specifies CASSKGTSGGAYEQYF.

This clonotype was recorded at least ten times. The gene calls are TRBV4-2 and TRBJ2-1; 11 bases map to TRBD2. The CDR3 has 15 amino acids. Germline assignment: CDR1 LGHNA and CDR2 YNFKEQ. The V gene end was trimmed by 0 bases and the J gene end by 7 bases; junction bases not matched to a gene: 2. Written as DNA, the CDR3 is TGTGCCAGCAGCCAAGATCTAGCGGGGGGTAATGAGCAGTTCTTC. Translation: CASSQDLAGGNEQFF.

The V call is TRBV7-8, the J call TRBJ1-5; D is perhaps TRBD1 (6 bases). CDR3 length equals 13 residues. V gave up 5 bases and J gave up 4 bases, with 9 bases separating them. Germline CDR1 is SGHVS and CDR2 is FQNEAQ. CDR3: CASSPGQNQPQHF. The CDR3 region has the DNA TGTGCCAGCAGCCCCGGACAGAATCAGCCCCAGCATTTT.

In this sample, this clonotype turned up many times. The V call is TRBV28, the J call TRBJ1-3; D possibly corresponds to TRBD1 (5 bases). This CDR3 spans 15 amino acids. CDR1 is MDHEN and CDR2 is SYDVKM in the germline V gene. The V end was cut by 3 bases, the J end by 4 bases, with 13 bases between. CDR3 sequence: CASSFAPAGGNTIYF. The CDR3 coding sequence is TGTGCCAGCAGTTTCGCCCCGGCAGGGGGAAACACCATATATTTT.

The CDR3 loop is CSAGRTSNNEQFF. The DNA of the CDR3 is TGCAGTGCGGGACGGACTAGCAACAATGAGCAGTTCTTC. The chain uses TRBV20-1 and TRBJ2-1; 8 bases map to TRBD2. From germline, CDR1 is DFQATT and CDR2 SNEGSKA (reference sequence). The CDR3 has 13 amino acids. Trimming cost V 6 bases and J 5 bases; bases outside gene matches: 6.

This clonotype was detected ten times or more. CDR3 nucleotide sequence: TGCAGCACCGGGACGCTATACAATGAGCAGTTCTTC. It translates to CSTGTLYNEQFF. This rearrangement joins TRBV20-1 to TRBJ2-1; D is perhaps TRBD1 or TRBD2 (5 bases each). There are 12 residues in the CDR3. The germline V gene encodes CDR1 DFQATT and CDR2 SNEGSKA (reference sequence).

In this sample, this clonotype turned up many times. This chain joins TRBV20-1 and TRBJ2-2; D gene ambiguous. Germline lookup yields CDR1 DFQATT and CDR2 SNEGSKA (reference sequence). V was shortened by 3 bases and J by 1 base, with 3 bases between the two germline ends. The CDR3 extends over 12 amino acids. DNA of the CDR3: TGCAGTGCTAGGATGAACACCGGGGAGCTGTTTTTT. Translating it yields CSARMNTGELFF.

In its sample, this clonotype was seen many times. V usage is TRBV12-3 or TRBV12-4 and J usage is TRBJ2-7; weak D call: TRBD1 (6 bases). The V end was cut by 2 bases, the J end by 12 bases, with 14 bases between. CDR3 size: 12 residues. CDR3 region: CASSLRGSRMYF. CDR3 coding DNA: TGTGCCAGCAGTTTAAGGGGGTCCAGGATGTACTTC.

This clonotype was recorded a few times. This chain links TRBV29-1 with TRBJ2-1; maybe TRBD2 (5 bases). The CDR3 consists of 12 residues. The germline V gene encodes CDR1 SQVTM and CDR2 ANQGSEA. V lost 7 bases and J lost 5, with 12 bases in between. The CDR3 protein is CSAWTRNNEQFF. The CDR3 DNA reads TGCAGCGCGTGGACTCGGAACAATGAGCAGTTCTTC.

The table lists this clonotype with a count of one. One end of the junction does not line up with germline, which may come from a read error. V gene TRBV20-1 combines with J gene TRBJ2-3; maybe TRBD1 (5 bases). Germline CDR1 reads DFQATT; CDR2 reads SNEGSKA (reference sequence). The CDR3 sequence is 21 residues long. The CDR3 DNA reads as TGCAGTGATAGAGATGGGTACAAGGGGCTACCATTTGGGCACCCCACAGATACGCAGTATTTT. This translates into CSDRDGYKGLPFGHPTDTQYF.

This clonotype was counted ten times or more. The V gene is TRBV10-3, the J gene TRBJ1-2; 8 bases match TRBD1. Germline CDR1 ENHRY, CDR2 SYGVKD. This CDR3 contains 13 residues. The trim removed 3 bases at V and 5 bases at J, leaving 2 bases unmatched. The CDR3 protein is CAISDWTGYGYTF. The CDR3 DNA follows: TGTGCCATCAGTGACTGGACAGGGTATGGCTACACCTTC.

This chain connects TRBV25-1 to TRBJ2-6; 10 bases are shared with TRBD2. The germline V gene has CDR1 MGHDK and CDR2 SYGVNS. CDR3 size: 22 residues. V lost 6 bases and J lost 0; bases outside the gene matches: 20. The CDR3 DNA sequence: TGTGCCAGCAGCGCTGGGGCAATATTCGGACTAGCGGTCCTCTCTGGGGCCAACGTCCTGACTTTC. It is translated as CASSAGAIFGLAVLSGANVLTF. The full variable domain, its missing parts supplied by reference TRBV25-1 and TRBJ2-6, is EADIYQTPRYLVIGTGKKITLECSQTMGHDKMYWYQQDPGMELHLIHYSYGVNSTEKGDLSSESTVSRIRTEHFPLTLESARPSHTSQYLCASSAGAIFGLAVLSGANVLTFGAGSRLTVL.

This rearrangement joins TRBV3-1 to TRBJ2-5; D remains unclear. V was trimmed by 8 bases and J by 1 base, leaving 11 bases between them. Per germline, CDR1 LGHDT and CDR2 YNNKEL (reference sequence). The CDR3 is 13 residues long. The CDR3 is CASCLRVQETQYF. The CDR3 bases are TGTGCCAGCTGTTTACGGGTCCAAGAGACCCAGTACTTC.

Only a few counts were recorded for this clonotype. The rearrangement joins TRBV5-1 to TRBJ2-1, with no clear D. V dropped 6 bases and J dropped 0 bases, with 7 bases sitting between them. The CDR3 totals 13 residues. CDR1 and CDR2 (germline): SGHRS, YFSETQ. For the CDR3, the DNA is TGCGCCAGCAAATCATCCTCCTACAATGAGCAGTTCTTC. Amino acids: CASKSSSYNEQFF.

This clonotype was recorded at least ten times. This chain joins TRBV12-3 or TRBV12-4 and TRBJ2-1, with TRBD1 as a possible D gene (6 bases). The CDR3 length is 14 residues. V was shortened by 4 bases and J by 9 bases, with 16 bases between the two germline ends. The CDR3: CASSSQGVGSEQFF. The CDR3, as DNA: TGTGCCAGCAGTTCACAGGGTGTGGGGAGTGAGCAGTTCTTC.

The genes are TRBV2 and TRBJ2-7; tentatively, D is TRBD1 (6 bases). Trimming took off 4 bases at V and 3 bases at J, with 16 bases between the two ends. The CDR3 is 15 residues long. In germline, CDR1 is SNHLY, CDR2 FYNNEI. CDR3 sequence (DNA): TGTGCCAGCAGTGGGACAGTCCTAAGTCTCTACGAGCAGTACTTC. Translating it yields CASSGTVLSLYEQYF.

This sequence joins TRBV20-1 and TRBJ2-7; unclear D gene. The CDR3 sequence is 12 residues long. Trimming removed 0 bases from V and 2 bases from J, with 5 bases in between. The germline CDR1 and CDR2 sequences are DFQATT and SNEGSKA (reference sequence). CDR3 in amino acids: CSARDPAYEQYF. The CDR3 nucleotides are TGCAGTGCTAGAGATCCGGCCTACGAGCAGTACTTC.

This clonotype was counted at least ten times. In DNA form, the CDR3 reads TGTGCCAGCAGCCGAGGACCGCCTGTACCTGAGCAGTTCTTC. The encoded protein is CASSRGPPVPEQFF. V gene TRBV4-2 combines with J gene TRBJ2-1; no clear D. This CDR3 region has 14 residues. V lost 4 bases to trimming and J lost 9 bases, with 16 bases between them. Per the germline V gene, CDR1 is LGHNA and CDR2 is YNFKEQ.